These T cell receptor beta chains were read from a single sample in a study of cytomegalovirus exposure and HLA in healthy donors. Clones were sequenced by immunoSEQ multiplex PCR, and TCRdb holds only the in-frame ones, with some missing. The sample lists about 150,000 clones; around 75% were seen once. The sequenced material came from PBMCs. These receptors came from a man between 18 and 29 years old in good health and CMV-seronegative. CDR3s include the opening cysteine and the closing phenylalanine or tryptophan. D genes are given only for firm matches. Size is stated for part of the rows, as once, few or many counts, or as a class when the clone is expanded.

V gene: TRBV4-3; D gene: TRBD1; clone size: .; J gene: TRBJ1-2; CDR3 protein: CASSQDRTGDYGYTF; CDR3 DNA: TGCGCCAGCAGCCAAGATAGGACAGGGGACTATGGCTACACCTTC
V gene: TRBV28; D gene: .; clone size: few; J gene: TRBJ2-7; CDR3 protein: CASSPTTGSYEQYF; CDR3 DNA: TGTGCCAGCAGTCCTACAACAGGGAGCTACGAGCAGTACTTC
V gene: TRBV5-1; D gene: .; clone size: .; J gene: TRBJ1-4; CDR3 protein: CASSAEEATNEKLFF; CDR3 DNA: TGCGCCAGCAGCGCCGAGGAGGCAACTAATGAAAAACTGTTTTTT
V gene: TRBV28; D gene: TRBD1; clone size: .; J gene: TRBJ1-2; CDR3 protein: CASSLGDRGAYGYTF; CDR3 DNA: TGTGCCAGCAGTCTCGGGGACAGGGGAGCCTATGGCTACACCTTC
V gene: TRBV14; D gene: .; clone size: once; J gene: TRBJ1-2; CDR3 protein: CASSQGRGTSNYGYTF; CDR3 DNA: TGTGCCAGCAGCCAAGGCCGCGGGACTTCAAACTATGGCTACACCTTC
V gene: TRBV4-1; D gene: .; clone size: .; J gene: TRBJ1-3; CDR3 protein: CASSPATVSGNTIYF; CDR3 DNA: TGCGCCAGCAGCCCAGCGACAGTCTCTGGAAACACCATATATTTT
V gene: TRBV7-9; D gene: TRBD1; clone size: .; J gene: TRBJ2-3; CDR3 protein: CASSFLGTASTDTQYF; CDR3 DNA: TGTGCCAGCAGCTTTTTGGGGACAGCTAGCACAGATACGCAGTATTTT
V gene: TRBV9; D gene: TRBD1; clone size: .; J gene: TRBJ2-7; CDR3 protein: CASSVGGDRSSYEQYF; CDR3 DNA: TGTGCCAGCAGCGTAGGGGGGGACAGGAGCTCCTACGAGCAGTACTTC
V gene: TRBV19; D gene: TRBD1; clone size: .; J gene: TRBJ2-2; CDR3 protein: CASRTGTGGNTGELFF; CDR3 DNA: TGTGCCAGTAGGACCGGGACAGGGGGAAACACCGGGGAGCTGTTTTTT
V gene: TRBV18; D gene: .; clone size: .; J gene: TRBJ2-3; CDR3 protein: CASSPQADTQYF; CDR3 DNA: TGTGCCAGCTCACCCCAGGCAGATACGCAGTATTTT
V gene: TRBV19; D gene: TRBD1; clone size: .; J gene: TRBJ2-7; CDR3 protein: CASSIAGTGRSEQYF; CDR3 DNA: TGTGCCAGTAGTATAGCCGGGACAGGTCGAAGCGAGCAGTACTTC
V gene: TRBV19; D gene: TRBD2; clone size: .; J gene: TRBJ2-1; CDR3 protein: CASSTPRTSGRGNEQFF; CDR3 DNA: TGTGCCAGTAGTACCCCACGGACTAGCGGGAGGGGCAATGAGCAGTTCTTC
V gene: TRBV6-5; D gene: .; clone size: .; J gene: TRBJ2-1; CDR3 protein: CASSGTGYNEQFF; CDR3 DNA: TGTGCCAGCAGCGGGACTGGTTACAATGAGCAGTTCTTC
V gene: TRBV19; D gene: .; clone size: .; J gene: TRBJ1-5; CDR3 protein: CASRRSGTRSNQPQHF; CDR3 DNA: TGTGCCTCTCGACGTAGTGGGACACGGAGCAATCAGCCCCAGCATTTT
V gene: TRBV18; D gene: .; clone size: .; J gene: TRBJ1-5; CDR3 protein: CASSDRGQPQHF; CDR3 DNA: TGTGCCAGCTCAGATAGAGGTCAGCCCCAGCATTTT
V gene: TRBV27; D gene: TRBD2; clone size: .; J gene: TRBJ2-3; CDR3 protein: CASSIGTSSSTDTQYF; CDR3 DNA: TGTGCCAGCAGTATTGGGACTAGCTCCAGCACAGATACGCAGTATTTT
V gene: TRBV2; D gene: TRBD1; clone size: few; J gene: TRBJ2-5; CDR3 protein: CASSPRTGVQETQYF; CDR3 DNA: TGTGCCAGCAGCCCACGGACAGGAGTCCAAGAGACCCAGTACTTC
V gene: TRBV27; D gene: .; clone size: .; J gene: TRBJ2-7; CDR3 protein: CASRLSLALPSARGEQYF; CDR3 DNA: TGTGCCAGCCGCCTCAGTTTAGCTCTCCCCTCGGCTAGAGGAGAGCAGTACTTC
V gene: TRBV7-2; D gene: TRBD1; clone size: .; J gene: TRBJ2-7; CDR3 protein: CASSLVWGQPPHEQYF; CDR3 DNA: TGTGCCAGCAGCTTAGTTTGGGGACAGCCCCCACACGAGCAGTACTTC
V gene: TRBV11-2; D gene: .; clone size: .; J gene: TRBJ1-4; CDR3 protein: CASSSGGGLPNEKLFF; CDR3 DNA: TGTGCCAGCAGCTCGGGAGGAGGGTTACCTAATGAAAAACTGTTTTTT
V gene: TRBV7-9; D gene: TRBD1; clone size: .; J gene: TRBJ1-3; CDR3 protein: CASSLQGARVNGNTIYF; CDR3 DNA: TGTGCCAGCAGCTTACAGGGGGCGCGGGTAAATGGAAACACCATATATTTT
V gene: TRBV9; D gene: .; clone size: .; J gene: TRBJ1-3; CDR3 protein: CASSVEGVYSGNTIYF; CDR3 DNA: TGTGCCAGCAGCGTAGAAGGGGTCTACTCTGGAAACACCATATATTTT
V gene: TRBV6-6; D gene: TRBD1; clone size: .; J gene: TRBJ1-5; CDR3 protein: CASSRRDRADQPQHF; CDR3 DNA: TGTGCCAGCAGTCGTCGGGACAGGGCAGATCAGCCCCAGCATTTT
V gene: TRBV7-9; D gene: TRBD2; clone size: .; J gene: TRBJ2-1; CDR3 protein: CASSRTGLAGVSYNEQFF; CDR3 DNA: TGTGCCAGCAGCCGCACAGGACTAGCGGGGGTTTCCTACAATGAGCAGTTCTTC
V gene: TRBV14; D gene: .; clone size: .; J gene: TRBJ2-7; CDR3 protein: CASSQPPGRGGYEQYF; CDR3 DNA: TGTGCCAGCAGCCAACCCCCGGGCAGGGGCGGGTACGAGCAGTACTTC
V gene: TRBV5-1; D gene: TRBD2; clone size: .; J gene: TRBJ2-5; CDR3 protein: CASSPGTSGETQYF; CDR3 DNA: TGCGCCAGCAGCCCCGGGACTAGCGGAGAGACCCAGTACTTC
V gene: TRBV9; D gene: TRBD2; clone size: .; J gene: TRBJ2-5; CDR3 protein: CASSPGLAGGGTGAQYF; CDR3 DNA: TGTGCCAGCAGCCCAGGACTAGCGGGAGGTGGGACAGGGGCCCAGTACTTC
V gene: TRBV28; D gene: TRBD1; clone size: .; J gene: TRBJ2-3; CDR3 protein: CASSLAGQGTDTQYF; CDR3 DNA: TGTGCCAGCAGTTTAGCGGGACAGGGGACAGATACGCAGTATTTT
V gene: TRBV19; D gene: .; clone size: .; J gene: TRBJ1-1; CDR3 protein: CASSVVSRGTEAFF; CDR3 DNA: TGTGCCAGTAGTGTAGTGAGTAGGGGGACTGAAGCTTTCTTT
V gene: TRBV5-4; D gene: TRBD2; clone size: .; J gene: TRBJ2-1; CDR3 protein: CASSFPSGRREDNEQFF; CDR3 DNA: TGTGCCAGCAGCTTTCCTAGCGGGAGGAGGGAAGACAATGAGCAGTTCTTC
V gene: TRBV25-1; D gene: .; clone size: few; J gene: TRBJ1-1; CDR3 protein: CASSEWGRTTEAFF; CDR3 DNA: TGTGCCAGCAGTGAATGGGGCCGAACCACTGAAGCTTTCTTT
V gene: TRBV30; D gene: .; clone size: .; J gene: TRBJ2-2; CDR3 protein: CAWKTWLGGTGELFF; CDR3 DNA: TGTGCCTGGAAAACATGGTTAGGGGGCACCGGGGAGCTGTTTTTT
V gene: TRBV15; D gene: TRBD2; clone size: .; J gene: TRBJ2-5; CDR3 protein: CATSPRPRMGLAGAGQTQYF; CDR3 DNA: TGTGCCACCAGCCCCCGACCGAGAATGGGGCTAGCGGGAGCAGGGCAGACCCAGTACTTC
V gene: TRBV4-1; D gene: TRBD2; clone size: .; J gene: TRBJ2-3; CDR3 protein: CASSQDSTSGGTDTQYF; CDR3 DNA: TGCGCCAGCAGCCAAGATAGTACTAGCGGGGGCACAGATACGCAGTATTTT
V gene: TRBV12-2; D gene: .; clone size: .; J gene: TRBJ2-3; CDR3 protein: CASRRTVAAQYF; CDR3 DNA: TGTGCAAGTCGTCGGACTGTCGCGGCGCAGTATTTT
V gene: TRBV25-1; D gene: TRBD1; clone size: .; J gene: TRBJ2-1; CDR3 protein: CASSDPGTGGAYNEQFF; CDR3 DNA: TGTGCCAGCAGTGACCCCGGGACAGGGGGCGCCTACAATGAGCAGTTCTTC
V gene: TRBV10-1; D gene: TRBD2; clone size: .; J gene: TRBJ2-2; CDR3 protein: CASSPGGVITGELFF; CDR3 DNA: TGCGCCAGCAGCCCGGGGGGGGTTATCACCGGGGAGCTGTTTTTT
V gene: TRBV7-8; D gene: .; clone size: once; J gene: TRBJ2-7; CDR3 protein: CASSLEPGLYEQYF; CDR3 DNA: TGTGCCAGCAGCTTAGAACCTGGACTCTACGAGCAGTACTTC
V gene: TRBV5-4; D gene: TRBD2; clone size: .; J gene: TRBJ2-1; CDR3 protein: CASSLGRTSGVTNEQFF; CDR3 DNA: TGTGCCAGCAGCTTGGGGAGGACTAGCGGAGTTACAAATGAGCAGTTCTTC
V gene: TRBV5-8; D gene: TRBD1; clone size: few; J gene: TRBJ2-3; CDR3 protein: CASSFGGQVLSTDTQYF; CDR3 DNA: TGTGCCAGCAGCTTTGGGGGACAGGTCCTTAGCACAGATACGCAGTATTTT